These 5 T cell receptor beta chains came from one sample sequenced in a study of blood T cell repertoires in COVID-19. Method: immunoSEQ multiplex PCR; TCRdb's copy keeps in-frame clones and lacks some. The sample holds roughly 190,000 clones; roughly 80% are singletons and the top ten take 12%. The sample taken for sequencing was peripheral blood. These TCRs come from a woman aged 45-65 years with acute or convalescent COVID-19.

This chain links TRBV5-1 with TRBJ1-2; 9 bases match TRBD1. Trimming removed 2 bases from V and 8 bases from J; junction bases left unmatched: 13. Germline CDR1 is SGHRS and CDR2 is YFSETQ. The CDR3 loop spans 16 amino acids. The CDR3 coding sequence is TGCGCCAGCAGCTTTGCCTCGATGGGACAGGGTACAGGCTACACCTTC. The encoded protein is CASSFASMGQGTGYTF.

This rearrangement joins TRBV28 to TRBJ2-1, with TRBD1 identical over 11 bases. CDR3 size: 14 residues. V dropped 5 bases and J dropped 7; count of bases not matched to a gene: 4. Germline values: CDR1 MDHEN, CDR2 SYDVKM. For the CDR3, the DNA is TGTGCCAGCAGTAAAAGGGACAGGGGGAATGAGCAGTTCTTC. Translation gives CASSKRDRGNEQFF.

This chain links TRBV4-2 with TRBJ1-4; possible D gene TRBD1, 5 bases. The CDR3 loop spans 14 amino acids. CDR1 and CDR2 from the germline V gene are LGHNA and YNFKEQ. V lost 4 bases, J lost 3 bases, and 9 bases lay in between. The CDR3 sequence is CASSLRDSNEKLFF. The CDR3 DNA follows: TGTGCCAGCAGCCTCCGGGACTCTAATGAAAAACTGTTTTTT.

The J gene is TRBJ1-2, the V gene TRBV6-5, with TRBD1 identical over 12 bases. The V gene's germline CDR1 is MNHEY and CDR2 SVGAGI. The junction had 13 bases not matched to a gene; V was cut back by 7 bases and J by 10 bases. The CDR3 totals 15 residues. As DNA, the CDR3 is TGTGCCAGCAACCCCGGGACAGGGGGCGCAGGGACCTACACCTTC. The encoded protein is CASNPGTGGAGTYTF.

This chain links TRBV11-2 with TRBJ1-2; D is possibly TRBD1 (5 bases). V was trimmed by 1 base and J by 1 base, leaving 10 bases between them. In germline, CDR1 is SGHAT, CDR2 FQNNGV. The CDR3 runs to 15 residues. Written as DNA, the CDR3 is TGTGCCAGCAGCTTAGGTCAGGGAAGTAACTATGGCTACACCTTC. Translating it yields CASSLGQGSNYGYTF.